These 2 T cell receptor beta chains were all obtained from the same sample, sequenced in a study of T cell repertoires in cytomegalovirus infection. TCRdb itself ran the reads through MiXCR, one entry per CDR3 protein. The table records some 480,000 distinct CDR3 sequences, roughly a third of them present only once. These receptors lack a known antigen. The sample consisted of cultured PBMCs, taken from culture after CMV antigen stimulation. All receptors come from a human donor in good health (CMV status not recorded). Some clones in this sample may be carry-over from other donors' samples.

The sample holds many counts of this clonotype. The CDR3: CASSLAQGLGYEQYF. For the CDR3, the DNA is TGTGCCAGCAGCTTAGCGCAGGGACTCGGGTACGAGCAGTACTTC. V usage is TRBV7-8 and J usage is TRBJ2-7, with TRBD2 as a possible D gene (6 bases). V shed 0 bases and J shed 4 bases, with 13 bases lying between them. The CDR3 contains 15 residues. The germline V gene has CDR1 SGHVS and CDR2 FQNEAQ.

The chain has TRBV4-1 and TRBJ2-7; 10 bases agree with TRBD2. V lost 1 base to trimming and J lost 4 bases; unmatched junction nucleotides: 4. The V gene's germline CDR1 is MGHRA and CDR2 YSYEKL. CDR3 length: 15 residues. In DNA form, the CDR3 reads TGCGCCAGCAGCCAAGTCCCTAGCGGGAGTTACGAGCAGTACGTC. Its translation: CASSQVPSGSYEQYV.